The entry below gives a single TCR beta chain sequence along with its context. The germline V gene encodes CDR1 SNHLY and CDR2 FYNNEI. There are 16 residues in the CDR3. V lost 10 bases, J lost 0 bases, and 16 bases lay in between. The sample is drawn from a study of blood T cell repertoires in COVID-19. Study-level information: COVID-19 samples collected from the United States, Italy and Spain covered acute and convalescent phases. PBMCs, B-cell-depleted T cells, or T cells provided the cDNA or gDNA that made up the material.

Using immunoSEQ multiplex PCR, the repertoire was profiled, and TCRdb retains in-frame clones only, with some absent. This sample carries tens of thousands of clones, 80% of them seen once, and the ten largest clones take around a sixth. The receptor was derived from a woman of 80 years or more with active or convalescent COVID-19. Source material: peripheral blood. The chain links TRBV2 to TRBJ2-6; no clear D gene. Here the CDR3 DNA reads TGTGCCACCGCCTTGACACCCTCCTCTGGGGCCAACGTCCTGACTTTC. This codes for CATALTPSSGANVLTF.